The entry below gives a single T cell receptor beta chain sequence along with its context. Different DNA sequences within this sample yield the same CDR3. The method was immunoSEQ multiplex PCR; TCRdb's version includes in-frame clones alone and lacks a portion of them. The data show 950,000 to 1,100,000 clones, under 80% seen once. Trimming pared 0 bases from V and 6 bases from J, leaving 12 bases between. Germline V CDR1 and CDR2: SGDLS, YYNGEE. This CDR3 contains 15 residues. The data derive from a study of shared clonotypes between healthy human individuals. Source material: memory CD4+ T cells sorted from blood. Subset here: CD45RA-negative fraction. The chain recombines TRBV9 with TRBJ1-4; TRBD1 might be the D (6 bases). This TCR was sampled from a man in his late teens or twenties in good health. The CDR3 protein is CASSVVGGADEKLFF. The CDR3 nucleotides are TGTGCCAGCAGCGTAGTCGGGGGGGCGGATGAAAAACTGTTTTTT.